One and the same sample provided the 5 T cell receptor beta chains below, sequenced in a study of control samples from healthy donors and cancer patients. The protocol was immunoSEQ multiplex PCR, while the TCRdb copy is restricted to in-frame clones and leaves out a portion. The profile shows tens of thousands of clones, over 75% of them singletons. The specimen sequenced was blood. These receptor sequences come from a middle-aged man in good health.

The CDR3 protein is CASSASGSFYEQYF. In nucleotides, the CDR3 is TGTGCCAGTAGTGCCTCCGGGAGCTTCTACGAGCAGTACTTC. This chain joins TRBV19 and TRBJ2-7; TRBD2 might be the D (6 bases). This CDR3 has 14 residues. V lost 5 bases and J 3 bases, leaving 14 bases between the germline ends. Looked up from germline, CDR1 is LNHDA and CDR2 is SQIVND (reference sequence).

The rearrangement uses TRBV13 and TRBJ2-5; D unclear. Trimming cost V 5 bases and J 4 bases, with 14 bases left between them. The CDR3 loop spans 14 amino acids. CDR1 and CDR2 (germline): PRHDT, FYEKMQ (reference sequence). This chain's CDR3 is CASSLKTRGETQYF. The DNA for the CDR3 is TGTGCCAGCAGCCTTAAAACCCGAGGAGAGACCCAGTACTTC.

The gene calls are TRBV9 and TRBJ2-2; 8 bases map to TRBD1. V lost 0 bases to trimming and J lost 5 bases; unmatched junction nucleotides: 6. The V gene's germline CDR1 is SGDLS and CDR2 YYNGEE. This CDR3 comprises 16 residues. Here the CDR3 reads CASSVVWTGWTGELFF. CDR3 nucleotide sequence: TGTGCCAGCAGCGTAGTTTGGACAGGGTGGACCGGGGAGCTGTTTTTT.

The chain carries TRBV12-2 and TRBJ1-5. TRBV12-2 is labeled a pseudogene. The CDR3 runs 11 residues. The CDR3 region is CASRRNQPQHF. CDR3 in DNA: TGTGCAAGTCGCCGTAATCAGCCCCAGCATTTT.

V usage is TRBV7-8 and J usage is TRBJ2-1; either TRBD1 or TRBD2 may fit D (6 bases each). V lost 0 bases to trimming and J lost 9 bases, with 12 bases between them. Germline CDR1 SGHVS, CDR2 FQNEAQ. CDR3 length: 14 amino acids. The CDR3 DNA sequence: TGTGCCAGCAGCTTAGCTTATGGAGGGGGTGAGCAGTTCTTC. It translates to CASSLAYGGGEQFF.